A single count supports the clone carrying this TCR beta chain. Antigen unknown. These donors counted as nominally healthy when sampled, but unrecorded immune exposures were likely. Vbeta (60) and Jbeta (13) primers were used in the PCR. Repertoires were generated with immunoSEQ multiplex PCR, while TCRdb's copy carries only in-frame clones and drops some. The sample has 100,000 to 150,000 clones; roughly four fifths are singletons. Germline V CDR1 and CDR2: LNHDA, SQIVND (reference sequence). The CDR3 has 14 amino acids. The V end lost 3 bases, the J end lost 1 base, and 7 bases lay between the germline ends. This entry belongs to a study of cytomegalovirus exposure and HLA in healthy donors. Study-wide points: A later analysis revealed that TCR association rates differed between HLA loci, peaking at DRB1 and bottoming out at HLA-C. For TCR beta chains, V- and J-gene trimming was later linked to a missense DCLRE1C variant.

The receptor was derived from a woman between 55 and 75 years old in good health and CMV-seropositive. The genes are TRBV19 and TRBJ1-3; no reliable D call. Sequencing was done on a sample of PBMCs. The CDR3 DNA reads as TGTGCCAGTAGTATCGGTAGATCTGGAAACACCATATATTTT. Its translation: CASSIGRSGNTIYF.